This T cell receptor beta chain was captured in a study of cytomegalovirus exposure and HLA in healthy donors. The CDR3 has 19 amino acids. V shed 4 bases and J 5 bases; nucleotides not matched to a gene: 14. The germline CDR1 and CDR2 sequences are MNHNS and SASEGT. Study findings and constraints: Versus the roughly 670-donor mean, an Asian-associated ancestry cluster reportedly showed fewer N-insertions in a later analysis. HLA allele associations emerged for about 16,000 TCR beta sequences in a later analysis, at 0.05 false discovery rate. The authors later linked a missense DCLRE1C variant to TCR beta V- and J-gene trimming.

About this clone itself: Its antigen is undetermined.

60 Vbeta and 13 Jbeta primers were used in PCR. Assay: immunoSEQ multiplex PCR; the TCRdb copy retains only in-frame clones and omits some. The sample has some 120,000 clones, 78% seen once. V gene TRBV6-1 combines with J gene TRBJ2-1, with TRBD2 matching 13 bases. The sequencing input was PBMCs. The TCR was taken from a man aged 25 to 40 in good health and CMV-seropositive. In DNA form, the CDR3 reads TGTGCCAGCAGTGCCCCGGGACTAGCGGGAAACCTAGCAAACAATGAGCAGTTCTTC. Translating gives CASSAPGLAGNLANNEQFF.